The present entry profiles one T cell receptor beta chain with its context. Antigen specificity is unknown. The data were taken from a study of PD-1 blockade in classical Hodgkin lymphoma. Study findings and constraints: Baseline diversity was lower in partial responders and progressors than complete responders. Exclusion covered patients beginning nivolumab under 1 year post-ASCT. Reports indicated that newly diagnosed patients had lower baseline TCR diversity than healthy donors did.

Method: immunoSEQ multiplex PCR; TCRdb's copy keeps in-frame clones and lacks some. The top ten clones hold about 10% of a sample with fewer than 7,500 clones, about 62% of them seen once. Time point reported: cycle 4 day 1 (C4D1), after five to seven weeks of nivolumab. Every patient experienced relapse after autologous stem cell transplantation, and brentuximab vedotin exposure varied. Through magnetic negative selection, CD8+ T cells were separated from PBMCs that had been thawed. The best responses consisted of complete response, partial response or progressive disease. This CDR3 has 14 amino acids. In germline, CDR1 is MNHEY, CDR2 SMNVEV (reference sequence). Between the trimmed V and J ends, which lost 5 bases and 5 bases, there was a span of 14 bases.

V is TRBV27 and J is TRBJ2-3; tentative D call: TRBD1 (6 bases). This TCR came from a human donor with classical Hodgkin lymphoma. The sample consisted of CD8+ T cells from blood, taken before the fourth cycle of nivolumab. The CDR3 reads CASSPTGLRDTQYF. CDR3 nucleotides: TGTGCCAGCAGTCCTACAGGGTTGCGAGATACGCAGTATTTT.